These T cell receptor beta chains were read from a single sample in a study of memory CD4+ T cells and cytomegalovirus serostatus. TCRdb's table, derived via immunoSEQ multiplex PCR, lists solely in-frame clones and lacks some. This table has about 50,000 clones, around 74% appearing once. Sequences were obtained from memory CD4+ T cells from blood. The receptors stem from an adult in good health and CMV-seronegative. Each CDR3 is given with its conserved first and last residue. Each record gives: J gene, clone size, D gene, V gene, CDR3 protein. A D gene is named only where the DNA matches it firmly. Clone sizes are given selectively: once, few, many, or a class where the clone is expanded.

TRBJ1-6 - - TRBV28 CASSPYGENLPLHF
TRBJ1-3 - TRBD1 TRBV7-6 CASSFGTGASGNTIYF
TRBJ2-7 once - TRBV5-1 CASSLDGSAYEQYF
TRBJ1-4 once TRBD1 TRBV5-6 CASSLGGGREKLFF
TRBJ2-2 - TRBD1 TRBV6-6 CASTTGTGVTGELFF
TRBJ1-5 - - TRBV7-2 CASSTQGSGNQPQHF
TRBJ2-7 - - TRBV6-5 CATTSGVGTEQYF
TRBJ1-5 - - TRBV30 CAWSDQGNQPQHF
TRBJ2-2 - TRBD2 TRBV5-1 CASSLVAGANTGELFF
TRBJ2-5 - - TRBV18 CASSLGQAGSEETQYF
TRBJ1-6 few - TRBV7-3 CASSPGGANSPLHF
TRBJ2-2 - TRBD2 TRBV11-2 CASRLAGRNGELFF
TRBJ2-3 - TRBD2 TRBV19 CASSKSGGASVDTQYF
TRBJ1-5 - - TRBV18 CASSPSGSNQPQHF
TRBJ2-1 - TRBD2 TRBV6-1 CASMLAGGPWNEQFF
TRBJ1-1 - TRBD1 TRBV5-1 CASTQGAVNTEAFF
TRBJ2-2 - - TRBV4-1 CASSQDGGGRAGELFF
TRBJ1-2 - - TRBV11-2 CASSLGPGLNYGYTF
TRBJ2-3 - - TRBV6-1 CASKLSSTDTQYF
TRBJ2-3 once TRBD2 TRBV5-1 CASSLPNTTSGGSTDTQYF
TRBJ1-1 - - TRBV21-1 CASSIHGAGKAFF
TRBJ2-7 few - TRBV11-3 CASSPDGYEQYF
TRBJ2-5 once TRBD1 TRBV30 CAWSGQGQGGETQYF
TRBJ2-7 - - TRBV7-8 CASSESLSYEQYF
TRBJ2-5 - - TRBV7-2 CASSLAGGRWETQYF
TRBJ2-2 - - TRBV7-6 CASSLGSRSANTGELFF
TRBJ1-6 - TRBD1 TRBV5-1 CASSFGQGRSPLHF
TRBJ2-2 once - TRBV9 CASRDINTGELFF